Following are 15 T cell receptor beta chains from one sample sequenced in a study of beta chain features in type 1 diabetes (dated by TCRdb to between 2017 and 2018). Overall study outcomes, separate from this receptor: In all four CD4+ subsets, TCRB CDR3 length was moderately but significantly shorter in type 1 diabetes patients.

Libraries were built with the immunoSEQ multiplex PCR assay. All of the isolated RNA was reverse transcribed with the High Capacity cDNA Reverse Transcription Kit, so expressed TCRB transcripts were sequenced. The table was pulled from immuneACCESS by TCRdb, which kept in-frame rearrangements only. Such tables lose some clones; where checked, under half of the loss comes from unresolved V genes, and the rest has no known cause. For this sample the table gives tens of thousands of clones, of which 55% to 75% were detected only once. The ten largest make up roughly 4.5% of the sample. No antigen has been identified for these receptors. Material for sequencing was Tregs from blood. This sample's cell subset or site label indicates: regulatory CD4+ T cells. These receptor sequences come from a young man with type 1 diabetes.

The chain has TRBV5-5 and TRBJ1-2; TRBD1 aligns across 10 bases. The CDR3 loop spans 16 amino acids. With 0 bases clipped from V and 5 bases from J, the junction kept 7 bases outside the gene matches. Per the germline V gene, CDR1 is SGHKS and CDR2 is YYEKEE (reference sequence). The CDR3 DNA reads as TGTGCCAGCAGCTTGGGAGGACAGGGGGAACGTTATGGCTACACCTTC. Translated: CASSLGGQGERYGYTF.

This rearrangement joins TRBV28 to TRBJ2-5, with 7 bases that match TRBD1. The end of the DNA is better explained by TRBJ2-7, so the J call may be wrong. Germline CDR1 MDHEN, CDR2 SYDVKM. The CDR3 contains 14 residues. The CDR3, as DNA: TGTGCCACCAAACGAACAGGGGATTACTACGAGCAGTACTTC. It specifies CATKRTGDYYEQYF.

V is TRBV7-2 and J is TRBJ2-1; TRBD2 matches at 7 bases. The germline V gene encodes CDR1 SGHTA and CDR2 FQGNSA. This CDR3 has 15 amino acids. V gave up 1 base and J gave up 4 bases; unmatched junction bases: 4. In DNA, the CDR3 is TGTGCCAGCAGCTTAGAAGGAGCGGGATACAATGAGCAGTTCTTC. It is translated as CASSLEGAGYNEQFF.

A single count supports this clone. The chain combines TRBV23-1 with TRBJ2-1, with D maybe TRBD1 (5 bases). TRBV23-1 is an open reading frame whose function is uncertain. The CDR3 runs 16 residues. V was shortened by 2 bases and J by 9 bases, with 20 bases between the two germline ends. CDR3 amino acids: CASSQTHLDSPGEQFF. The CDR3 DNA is TGCGCCAGCAGTCAAACTCACCTCGACAGCCCTGGTGAGCAGTTCTTC.

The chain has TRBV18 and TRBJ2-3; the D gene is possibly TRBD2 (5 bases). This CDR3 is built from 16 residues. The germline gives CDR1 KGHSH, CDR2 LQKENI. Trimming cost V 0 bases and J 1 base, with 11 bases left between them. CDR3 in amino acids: CASSPPRAEGTDTQYF. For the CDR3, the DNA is TGTGCCAGCTCACCACCGCGAGCGGAGGGCACAGATACGCAGTATTTT.

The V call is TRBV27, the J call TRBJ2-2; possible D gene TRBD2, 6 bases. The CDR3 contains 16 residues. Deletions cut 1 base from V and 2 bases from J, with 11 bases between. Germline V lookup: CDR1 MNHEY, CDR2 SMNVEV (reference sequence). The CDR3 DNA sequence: TGTGCCAGCAGTTTATTTGGGACTGTAAACACCGGGGAGCTGTTTTTT. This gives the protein CASSLFGTVNTGELFF.

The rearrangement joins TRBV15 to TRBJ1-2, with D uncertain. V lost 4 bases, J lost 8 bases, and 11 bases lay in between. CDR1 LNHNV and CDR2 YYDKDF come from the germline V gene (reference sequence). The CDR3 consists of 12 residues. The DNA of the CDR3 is TGTGCCACCAGCATGAACTCTCGAGGCTACACCTTC. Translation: CATSMNSRGYTF.

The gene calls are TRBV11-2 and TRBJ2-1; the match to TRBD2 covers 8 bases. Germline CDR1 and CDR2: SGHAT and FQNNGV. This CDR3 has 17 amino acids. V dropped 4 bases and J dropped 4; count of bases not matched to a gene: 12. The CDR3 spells CASSSTNGGASYNEQFF. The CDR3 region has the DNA TGTGCCAGCAGCTCGACAAACGGGGGGGCCTCTTACAATGAGCAGTTCTTC.

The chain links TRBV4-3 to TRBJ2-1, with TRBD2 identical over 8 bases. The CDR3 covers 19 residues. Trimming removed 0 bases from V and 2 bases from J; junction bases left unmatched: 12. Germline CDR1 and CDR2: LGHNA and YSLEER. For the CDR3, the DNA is TGCGCCAGCAGCCAAGATCCTTTTTTAGCGGGGTTCCCCTACAATGAGCAGTTCTTC. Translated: CASSQDPFLAGFPYNEQFF.

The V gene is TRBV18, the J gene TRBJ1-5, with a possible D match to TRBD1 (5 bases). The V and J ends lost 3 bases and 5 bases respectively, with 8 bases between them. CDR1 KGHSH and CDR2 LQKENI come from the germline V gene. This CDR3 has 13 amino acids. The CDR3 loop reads CASSPSGDQPQHF. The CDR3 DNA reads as TGTGCCAGCTCACCCTCGGGGGATCAGCCCCAGCATTTT.

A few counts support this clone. The CDR3 protein is CARGDRTGGTYEQYF. The CDR3 nucleotides read TGTGCCAGAGGGGACCGGACAGGGGGCACCTACGAGCAGTACTTC. This rearrangement joins TRBV25-1 to TRBJ2-7; 11 nucleotides agree with TRBD1. V gave up 9 bases and J gave up 2 bases; unmatched junction bases: 9. The CDR3 extends over 15 amino acids. Germline lookup yields CDR1 MGHDK and CDR2 SYGVNS.

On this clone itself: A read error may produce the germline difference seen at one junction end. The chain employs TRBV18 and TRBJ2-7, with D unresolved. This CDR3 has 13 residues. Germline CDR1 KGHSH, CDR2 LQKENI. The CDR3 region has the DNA TGTGCCAGCTCGCCACGGAGCAAGTACGAGCAGTACTTC. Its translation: CASSPRSKYEQYF.

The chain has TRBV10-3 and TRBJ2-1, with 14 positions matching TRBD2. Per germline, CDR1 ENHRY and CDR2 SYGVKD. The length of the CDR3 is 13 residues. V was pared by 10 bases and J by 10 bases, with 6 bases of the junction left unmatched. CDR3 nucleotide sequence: TGTGCCACCCGGACTAGCGGGGGGCCCGAGCAGTTCTTC. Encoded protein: CATRTSGGPEQFF.

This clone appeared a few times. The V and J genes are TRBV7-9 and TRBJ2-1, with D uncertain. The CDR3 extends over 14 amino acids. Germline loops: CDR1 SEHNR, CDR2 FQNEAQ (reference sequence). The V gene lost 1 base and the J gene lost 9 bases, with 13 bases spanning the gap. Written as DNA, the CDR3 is TGTGCCAGCAGCTTAGGTGCGGAGACCGGTGAGCAGTTCTTC. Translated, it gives CASSLGAETGEQFF. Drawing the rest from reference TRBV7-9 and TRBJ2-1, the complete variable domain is DTGVSQNPRHKITKRGQNVTFRCDPISEHNRLYWYRQTLGQGPEFLTYFQNEAQLEKSRLLSDRFSAERPKGSFSTLEIQRTEQGDSAMYLCASSLGAETGEQFFGPGTRLTVL.

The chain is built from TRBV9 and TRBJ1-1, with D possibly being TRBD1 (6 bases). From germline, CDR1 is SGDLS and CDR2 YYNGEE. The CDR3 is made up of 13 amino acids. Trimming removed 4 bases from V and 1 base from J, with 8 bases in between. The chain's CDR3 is CASSLGQNTEAFF. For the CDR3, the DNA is TGTGCCAGCAGCCTGGGACAGAACACTGAAGCTTTCTTT.